The clone carrying this T cell receptor beta chain has a handful of counts. The antigen is unknown. V gave up 5 bases and J gave up 3 bases, with 10 bases separating them. Germline V gene lookup returns CDR1 MNHNS and CDR2 SASEGT. The CDR3 is made up of 13 amino acids. The sample comes from a study of beta chain features in type 1 diabetes. Study-level points and caveats: Whether HLA type affects TCRB rearrangement stayed undetermined in the present work. The naive, central memory and Treg TCRB repertoires showed an apparent similarity that was greater among patients than among healthy donors. In cDNA sequencing, cells with high TCR expression could be over-represented.

Expressed TCRB transcripts were sequenced because the entire RNA isolate underwent reverse transcription. Sequenced by immunoSEQ multiplex PCR; TCRdb stores in-frame clones only, minus some. Of some 220,000 clones in the sample, approximately 11% were seen once. Every participating donor gave one draw, a heparinised blood sample averaging around 100 mL. The clonotype originates from a man between 18 and 35 years old in good health. The rearrangement uses TRBV6-1 and TRBJ2-5; D might be TRBD2 (5 bases). What was sequenced was central memory CD4+ T cells from blood. Here the CDR3 DNA reads TGTGCCAGCAGTCGATCCGGGGAAGAGACCCAGTACTTC. Its translation is CASSRSGEETQYF.